The next 3 T cell receptor beta chains were all read from a single sample in a study of tumor and adjacent non-tumor tissue in lung cancer. RNA was extracted from bulk tissue without any cell sorting. TCRbeta libraries were built with three rounds of nested PCR, modified from ARM-PCR. TCRdb analysed the multiplex PCR reads with MiXCR anew, one entry per CDR3 protein. Of roughly 70,000 distinct CDR3 sequences listed, around 73% are singletons. Sequencing input: lung tumor tissue. The receptors were gathered from a man in his 60s with non-small cell lung cancer.

Of note for this clonotype: At one end the junction does not follow the germline gene, possibly because of a read error. The chain joins TRBV6-6 to TRBJ1-4; weak D call: TRBD1 (5 bases). The CDR3 runs to 17 residues. Germline CDR1 is MNHNY and CDR2 is SVGAGI (reference sequence). This chain's CDR3 is CASSLTPSKGINEKPFF. In nucleotides, the CDR3 is TGTGCCAGCAGCCTAACCCCGTCGAAGGGGATTAATGAGAAACCGTTTTTT.

This clonotype was seen more than once but under ten times. Given a much more abundant clone one base away, this may be a read error. The chain has TRBV20-1 and TRBJ2-7; unclear D gene. The CDR3 is 16 amino acids. In germline, CDR1 is DFQATT, CDR2 SNEGSKA (reference sequence). Trimming cost V 3 bases and J 2 bases, with 20 bases left between them. CDR3 protein: CSASSYLFSGTYEQYF. In DNA, the CDR3 is TGCAGTGCTAGCTCTTACTTATTCTCGGGTACCTACGAGCAGTACTTC.

A word on this clonotype: No conserved phenylalanine or tryptophan ends this CDR3, so it is likely a read error. The chain is built from TRBV29-1 and TRBJ2-6; the D is unclear. CDR3 length: 15 residues. Germline CDR1 and CDR2: SQVTM and ANQGSEA. V lost 6 bases, J lost 4 bases, and 16 bases lay in between. CDR3 loop: CSVRVSSPGANVLTS. CDR3 in DNA: TGCAGCGTGAGAGTTTCTAGTCCGGGGGCCAACGTCCTGACTTCC.